Below, 22 T cell receptor beta chains from the same sample are listed, as sequenced in a study of T cells after yellow fever vaccination. In TCRdb, the 5' RACE reads were re-called with MiXCR into one record per CDR3 protein. The sample has 300,000 to 400,000 distinct CDR3 sequences; approximately 4% are singletons. Sequenced here: PBMCs, sampled 5 days after the yellow fever booster vaccination. The receptors come from a man aged 18 to 29 who received the YFV17D yellow fever vaccine.

The chain recombines TRBV20-1 with TRBJ1-1; D ambiguous. CDR3 length equals 15 residues. The V gene's germline CDR1 is DFQATT and CDR2 SNEGSKA (reference sequence). Trimming removed 3 bases from V and 4 bases from J, with 18 bases in between. The CDR3 DNA reads as TGCAGTGCTAGGCCGATCAAAAAGCGGTCCACTGAAGCTTTCTTT. It translates to CSARPIKKRSTEAFF.

The J gene is TRBJ1-1, the V gene TRBV6-1; no definite D call. Germline CDR1 MNHNS, CDR2 SASEGT. The CDR3 has 11 amino acids. The V end was cut by 4 bases, the J end by 8 bases, with 8 bases between. The CDR3 loop reads CASSGFFEAFF. DNA for the CDR3: TGTGCCAGCAGTGGATTTTTCGAAGCTTTCTTT.

The table lists this clonotype with many counts. This chain uses TRBV9 with TRBJ2-1; D is unclear. Trimming took 0 bases from V and 0 from J, leaving 4 bases between them. This CDR3 contains 14 residues. Germline V gene sequence: CDR1 SGDLS, CDR2 YYNGEE. Here the CDR3 DNA reads TGTGCCAGCAGCGTAGAGGACTCCTACAATGAGCAGTTCTTC. This encodes CASSVEDSYNEQFF.

This chain joins TRBV29-1 and TRBJ1-2, with 8 bases fitting TRBD1. Germline V gene sequence: CDR1 SQVTM, CDR2 ANQGSEA. The CDR3 contains 16 residues. J gave up 1 base and V 4 bases, and 11 bases lay outside the gene matches. The CDR3 nucleotides read TGCAGCGTTGTTCCCGCCCTGACAGGGGTTAACTATGGCTACACCTTC. This translates into CSVVPALTGVNYGYTF.

This clonotype was seen a handful of times. This chain joins TRBV7-2 and TRBJ2-7; maybe TRBD2 (5 bases). V gave up 4 bases and J gave up 2 bases, with 15 bases separating them. The CDR3 is made up of 15 amino acids. The germline gives CDR1 SGHTA, CDR2 FQGNSA. The CDR3 protein is CASSSWAEDPYEQYF. The CDR3 bases are TGTGCCAGCAGCTCGTGGGCGGAGGACCCCTACGAGCAGTACTTC. Full variable domain (missing parts from reference TRBV7-2 and TRBJ2-7): GAGVSQSPSNKVTEKGKDVELRCDPISGHTALYWYRQSLGQGLEFLIYFQGNSAPDKSGLPSDRFSAERTGGSVSTLTIQRTQQEDSAVYLCASSSWAEDPYEQYFGPGTRLTVT.

This clonotype was recorded a few times. This chain connects TRBV7-8 to TRBJ2-7; tentative D call: TRBD2 (7 bases). There are 15 residues in the CDR3. Germline-derived CDR1 and CDR2 are SGHVS and FQNEAQ. V gave up 1 base and J gave up 2 bases, with 12 bases separating them. This chain's CDR3 is CASSLGRGTTYEQYF. DNA of the CDR3: TGTGCCAGCAGCTTAGGGCGGGGGACAACCTACGAGCAGTACTTC.

There are many counts of this clonotype. V gene TRBV27 combines with J gene TRBJ2-5; the D is unclear. Per the germline V gene, CDR1 is MNHEY and CDR2 is SMNVEV (reference sequence). V lost 6 bases and J lost 1, with 9 bases in between. This CDR3 spans 13 amino acids. CDR3 in amino acids: CASSRASQETQYF. In DNA form, the CDR3 reads TGTGCCAGCAGCCGGGCGTCCCAAGAGACCCAGTACTTC.

This clonotype was seen at least ten times. The chain joins TRBV5-1 to TRBJ2-2; the D gene is possibly TRBD1 (6 bases). V gave up 4 bases and J gave up 0 bases, with 16 bases separating them. Germline-derived CDR1 and CDR2 are SGHRS and YFSETQ. The CDR3 has 17 amino acids. The CDR3 sequence: CASSLVPTGANTGELFF. The CDR3 bases are TGCGCCAGCAGCCTCGTCCCGACAGGCGCGAACACCGGGGAGCTGTTTTTT.

This clonotype turned up a few times. The chain recombines TRBV20-1 with TRBJ2-2; the D is unclear. Germline CDR1 is DFQATT and CDR2 is SNEGSKA (reference sequence). The CDR3 is 12 residues long. Trimming stripped 7 bases from V and 6 bases from J, with 12 bases between. CDR3 sequence: CSVQRNAGELFF. CDR3 DNA: TGCAGTGTACAGAGAAACGCCGGGGAGCTGTTTTTT.

This clonotype appeared a few times. This chain links TRBV20-1 with TRBJ2-3; unclear D gene. Per the germline V gene, CDR1 is DFQATT and CDR2 is SNEGSKA (reference sequence). The CDR3 is made up of 13 amino acids. V was cut by 5 bases and J by 2 bases, with 11 bases left in between. The chain's CDR3 is CSAPDQLTDTQYF. For the CDR3, the DNA is TGCAGTGCTCCGGACCAACTCACAGATACGCAGTATTTT.

This clonotype was observed a handful of times. CDR3 region: CASTTAGRDTQYF. CDR3 DNA sequence: TGTGCCAGCACGACGGCGGGGAGGGATACGCAGTATTTT. The rearrangement joins TRBV12-3 or TRBV12-4 to TRBJ2-3, with D tentatively TRBD2 (6 bases). The CDR3 covers 13 residues. V was trimmed by 7 bases and J by 6 bases, leaving 14 bases between them.

The chain recombines TRBV7-8 with TRBJ1-3, with no clear D. The germline V gene has CDR1 SGHVS and CDR2 FQNEAQ. The CDR3 covers 16 residues. Trimming pared 1 base from V and 4 bases from J, leaving 14 bases between. Here the CDR3 reads CASSLGLIVRGNTIYF. The CDR3, as DNA: TGTGCCAGCAGCTTAGGTCTAATAGTTCGGGGAAACACCATATATTTT.

This clonotype has more than one count but fewer than ten. This chain links TRBV4-3 with TRBJ1-1; D perhaps matches TRBD1 (5 bases). The CDR3 loop spans 15 amino acids. V lost 4 bases, J lost 4 bases, and 16 bases lay in between. From germline, CDR1 is LGHNA and CDR2 YSLEER. The CDR3 coding sequence is TGCGCCAGCAGCCCCCCCGGGACGGGGGGCACTGAAGCTTTCTTT. Protein sequence: CASSPPGTGGTEAFF.

There are a few counts of this clonotype. The chain is built from TRBV11-1 and TRBJ2-7; D gene ambiguous. CDR3 length: 15 amino acids. The V gene lost 1 base and the J gene lost 2 bases, with 12 bases spanning the gap. In germline, CDR1 is SGHAT, CDR2 FQDESV (reference sequence). The CDR3 DNA follows: TGTGCCAGCAGCTTAGGACTTACGGAAACCTACGAGCAGTACTTC. It codes for CASSLGLTETYEQYF.

This clonotype was detected ten times or more. This chain joins TRBV7-2 and TRBJ2-5, with 9 bases fitting TRBD2. The CDR3 contains 16 residues. The germline gives CDR1 SGHTA, CDR2 FQGNSA. The trim removed 0 bases at V and 1 base at J, leaving 3 bases unmatched. CDR3 DNA sequence: TGTGCCAGCAGCTTAGCGGTAGCGGGGGCCCAAGAGACCCAGTACTTC. Its protein product is CASSLAVAGAQETQYF.

The table lists this clonotype with many counts. This chain connects TRBV3-1 to TRBJ2-3; D might be TRBD1 or TRBD2, each matching 5 bases. The CDR3 consists of 14 residues. With 7 bases removed from V and 0 bases from J, the gap between germline ends came to 11 bases. Per the germline V gene, CDR1 is LGHDT and CDR2 is YNNKEL (reference sequence). For the CDR3, the DNA is TGTGCCAGCAACTCACGGGGCAGCACAGATACGCAGTATTTT. This sequence encodes CASNSRGSTDTQYF.

The chain is built from TRBV5-1 and TRBJ2-1; 7 nucleotides match TRBD1. Germline CDR1 is SGHRS and CDR2 is YFSETQ. The CDR3 is 14 residues long. Losses at the gene ends were 4 bases for V and 8 bases for J; bases not matched to a gene: 9. This CDR3 reads CASSGGQPGDEQFF. The CDR3, as DNA: TGCGCCAGCAGCGGGGGACAGCCTGGCGATGAGCAGTTCTTC. The whole variable domain, filled in from reference TRBV5-1 and TRBJ2-1, reads KAGVTQTPRYLIKTRGQQVTLSCSPISGHRSVSWYQQTPGQGLQFLFEYFSETQRNKGNFPGRFSGRQFSNSRSEMNVSTLELGDSALYLCASSGGQPGDEQFFGPGTRLTVL.

This clonotype was observed a few times. This chain connects TRBV28 to TRBJ2-7; 7 bases match TRBD1. Germline V CDR1 and CDR2: MDHEN, SYDVKM. With V trimmed by 5 bases and J by 3 bases, 10 bases remained unmatched. The CDR3 runs to 15 residues. The DNA of the CDR3 is TGTGCCAGCAGTGAGACAGGGTATGGGGTCTACGAGCAGTACGTC. This sequence encodes CASSETGYGVYEQYV.

The V call is TRBV5-1, the J call TRBJ1-1; D is possibly TRBD1 (6 bases). Germline lookup yields CDR1 SGHRS and CDR2 YFSETQ. This CDR3 has 15 amino acids. Trimming removed 0 bases at V and 6 bases at J, with 15 bases between. The CDR3 nucleotides read TGCGCCAGCAGCTTGGTTGGGGGCTTAGAGGCTGAAGCTTTCTTT. Translating gives CASSLVGGLEAEAFF.

The chain is built from TRBV5-6 and TRBJ2-5; 10 bases line up with TRBD2. V trimming: 2 bases; J trimming: 5 bases; junction bases outside the gene matches: 6. The CDR3 totals 15 residues. Looked up from germline, CDR1 is SGHDT and CDR2 is YYEEEE. CDR3 sequence (DNA): TGTGCCAGCAGCTTTACGGGACTAGCGTCGGAGACCCAGTACTTC. It is translated as CASSFTGLASETQYF.

The chain is built from TRBV24-1 and TRBJ1-5; possibly TRBD1 for D (5 bases). V lost 9 bases and J 15 bases, leaving 17 bases between the germline ends. CDR3 length equals 11 residues. Germline assignment: CDR1 KGHDR and CDR2 SFDVKD. The CDR3 DNA follows: TGTGCCACCGCGATGATGGACAAATGGCATTTT. It specifies CATAMMDKWHF.

This clonotype was observed at least ten times. The V gene is TRBV27, the J gene TRBJ2-2, with unresolved D. Germline lookup yields CDR1 MNHEY and CDR2 SMNVEV (reference sequence). V gave up 3 bases and J gave up 1 base, with 3 bases separating them. The CDR3 contains 13 residues. Here the CDR3 DNA reads TGTGCCAGCAGTTTGGAGAACACCGGGGAGCTGTTTTTT. As protein: CASSLENTGELFF.